Reported below is one TCR beta chain. In the authors' methods: Scientists estimated how many nucleated cells there were by amplifying reference gene primers. Measured with immunoSEQ multiplex PCR; TCRdb has only the in-frame clones, and not every one. V, J and clone size reflect that table, while D and trimming were determined from the DNA. The profile shows around 130,000 clones, approximately 87% of them singletons. These data come from a study of blood T cell repertoires in COVID-19. Overall study: Sites across the United States, Italy and Spain contributed samples from acute and convalescent COVID-19. From T cells, B-cell-depleted T cells, or PBMCs came the material, which was cDNA or gDNA.

J gave up 11 bases and V 10 bases, and 9 bases lay outside the gene matches. CDR1 and CDR2 from the germline V gene are SNHLY and FYNNEI. The CDR3 is made up of 11 amino acids. This chain uses TRBV2 with TRBJ1-2; TRBD1 matches 8 bases. The sequence was collected from a woman aged 45-65 years with acute or convalescent COVID-19. The material sequenced was peripheral blood. The CDR3 loop is CATQGASLYTF. In DNA form, the CDR3 reads TGTGCCACCCAGGGGGCCTCTCTTTACACCTTC.